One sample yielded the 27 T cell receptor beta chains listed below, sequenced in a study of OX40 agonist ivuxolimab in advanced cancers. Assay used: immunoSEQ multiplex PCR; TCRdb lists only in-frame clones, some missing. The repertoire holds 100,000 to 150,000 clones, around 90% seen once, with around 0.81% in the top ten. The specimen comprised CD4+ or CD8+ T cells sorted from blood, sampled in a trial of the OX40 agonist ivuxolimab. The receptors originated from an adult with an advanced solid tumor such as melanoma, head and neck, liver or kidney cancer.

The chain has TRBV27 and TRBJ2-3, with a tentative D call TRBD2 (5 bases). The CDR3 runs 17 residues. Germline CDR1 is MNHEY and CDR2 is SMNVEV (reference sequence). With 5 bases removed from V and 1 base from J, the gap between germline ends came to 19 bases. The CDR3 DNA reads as TGTGCCAGCAGTCCCCAACCGGGTGCGAGGGGCACAGATACGCAGTATTTT. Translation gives CASSPQPGARGTDTQYF.

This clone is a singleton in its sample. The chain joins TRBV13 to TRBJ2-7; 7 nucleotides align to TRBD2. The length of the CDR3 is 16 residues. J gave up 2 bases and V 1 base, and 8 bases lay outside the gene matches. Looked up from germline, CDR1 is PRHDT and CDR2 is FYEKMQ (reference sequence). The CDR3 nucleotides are TGTGCCAGCAGCTTAGATGTCCGGGAGGACCCCTACGAGCAGTACTTC. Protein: CASSLDVREDPYEQYF.

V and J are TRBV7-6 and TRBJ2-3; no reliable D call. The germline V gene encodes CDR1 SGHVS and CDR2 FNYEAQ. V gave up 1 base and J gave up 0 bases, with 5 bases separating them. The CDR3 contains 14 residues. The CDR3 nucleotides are TGTGCCAGCAGCTTAGTTACGAGCACAGATACGCAGTATTTT. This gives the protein CASSLVTSTDTQYF.

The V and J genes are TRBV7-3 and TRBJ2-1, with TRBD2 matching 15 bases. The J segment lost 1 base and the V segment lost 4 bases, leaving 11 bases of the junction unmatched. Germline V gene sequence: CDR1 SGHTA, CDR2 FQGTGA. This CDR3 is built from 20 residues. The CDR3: CASSSTGLAGGRVSYNEQFF. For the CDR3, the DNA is TGTGCCAGCAGCTCGACGGGACTAGCGGGAGGAAGGGTTTCCTACAATGAGCAGTTCTTC.

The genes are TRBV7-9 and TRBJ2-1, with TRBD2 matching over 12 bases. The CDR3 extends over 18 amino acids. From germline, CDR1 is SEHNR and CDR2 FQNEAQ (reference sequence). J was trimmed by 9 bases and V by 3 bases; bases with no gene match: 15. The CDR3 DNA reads TGTGCCAGCAGCTTTCACCTTCGACTAGCGGGAGTCATCAGTGAGCAGTTCTTC. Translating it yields CASSFHLRLAGVISEQFF.

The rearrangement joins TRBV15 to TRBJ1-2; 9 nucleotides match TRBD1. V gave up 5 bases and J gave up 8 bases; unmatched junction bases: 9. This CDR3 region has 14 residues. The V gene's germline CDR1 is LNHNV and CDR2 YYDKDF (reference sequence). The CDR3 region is CATSPGTGLGGYTF. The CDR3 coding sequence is TGTGCCACCAGCCCTGGGACAGGGCTAGGGGGCTACACCTTC.

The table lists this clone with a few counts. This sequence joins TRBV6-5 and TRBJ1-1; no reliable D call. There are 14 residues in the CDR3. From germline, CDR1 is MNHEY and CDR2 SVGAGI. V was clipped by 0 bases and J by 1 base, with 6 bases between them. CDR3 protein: CASSYSGRNTEAFF. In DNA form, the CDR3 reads TGTGCCAGCAGTTACTCGGGCAGGAACACTGAAGCTTTCTTT.

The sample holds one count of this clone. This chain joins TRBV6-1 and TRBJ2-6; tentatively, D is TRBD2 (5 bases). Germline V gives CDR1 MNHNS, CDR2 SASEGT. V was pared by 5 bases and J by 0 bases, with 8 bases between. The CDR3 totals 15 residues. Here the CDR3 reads CASSSGDSGANVLTF. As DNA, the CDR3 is TGTGCCAGCAGTTCCGGGGACTCTGGGGCCAACGTCCTGACTTTC.

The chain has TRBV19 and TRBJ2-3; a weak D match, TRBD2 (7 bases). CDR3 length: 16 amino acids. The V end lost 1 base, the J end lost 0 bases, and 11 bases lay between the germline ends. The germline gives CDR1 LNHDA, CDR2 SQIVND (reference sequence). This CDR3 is CASSIVAGASTDTQYF. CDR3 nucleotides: TGTGCCAGTAGTATAGTGGCGGGGGCTAGCACAGATACGCAGTATTTT.

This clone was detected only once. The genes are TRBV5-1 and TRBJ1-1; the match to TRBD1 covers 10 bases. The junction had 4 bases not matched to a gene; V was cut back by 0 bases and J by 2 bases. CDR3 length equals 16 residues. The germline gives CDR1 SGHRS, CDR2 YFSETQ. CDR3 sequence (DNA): TGCGCCAGCAGCTTGGGCCCGACAGGGGGCAACACTGAAGCTTTCTTT. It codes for CASSLGPTGGNTEAFF.

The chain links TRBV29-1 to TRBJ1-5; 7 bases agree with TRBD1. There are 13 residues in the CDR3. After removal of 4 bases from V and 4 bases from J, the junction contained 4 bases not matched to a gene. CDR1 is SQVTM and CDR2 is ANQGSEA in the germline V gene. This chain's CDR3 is CSVGDRENQPQHF. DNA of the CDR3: TGCAGCGTTGGCGACAGGGAAAATCAGCCCCAGCATTTT.

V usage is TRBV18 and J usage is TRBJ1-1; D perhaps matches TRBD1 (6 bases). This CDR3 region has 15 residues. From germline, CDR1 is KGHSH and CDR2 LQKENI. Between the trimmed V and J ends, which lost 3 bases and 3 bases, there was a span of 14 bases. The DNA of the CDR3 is TGTGCCAGCTCACCGTCATCCAGGGGTGACACTGAAGCTTTCTTT. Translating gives CASSPSSRGDTEAFF.

CDR3 amino acids: CASRFRDRSRDRYTF. CDR3 sequence (DNA): TGTGCCAGTAGGTTTCGGGACAGGTCACGCGATCGCTACACCTTC. This chain joins TRBV19 and TRBJ1-2; 8 bases fit TRBD1. Germline V CDR1 and CDR2: LNHDA, SQIVND (reference sequence). After removal of 6 bases from V and 9 bases from J, the junction contained 15 bases not matched to a gene. The CDR3 covers 15 residues.

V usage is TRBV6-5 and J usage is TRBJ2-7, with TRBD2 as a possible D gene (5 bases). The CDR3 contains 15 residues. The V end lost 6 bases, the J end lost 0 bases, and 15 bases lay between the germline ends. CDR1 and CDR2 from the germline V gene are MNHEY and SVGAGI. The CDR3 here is CASSRYSDSSYEQYF. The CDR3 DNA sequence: TGTGCCAGCAGCCGATATAGCGATAGCTCCTACGAGCAGTACTTC.

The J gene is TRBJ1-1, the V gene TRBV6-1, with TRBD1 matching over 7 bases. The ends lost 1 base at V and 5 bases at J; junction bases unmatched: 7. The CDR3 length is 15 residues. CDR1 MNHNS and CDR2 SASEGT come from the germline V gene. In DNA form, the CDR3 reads TGTGCCAGCAGTGAAGGCTCAGGGGGAGGTACTGAAGCTTTCTTT. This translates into CASSEGSGGGTEAFF.

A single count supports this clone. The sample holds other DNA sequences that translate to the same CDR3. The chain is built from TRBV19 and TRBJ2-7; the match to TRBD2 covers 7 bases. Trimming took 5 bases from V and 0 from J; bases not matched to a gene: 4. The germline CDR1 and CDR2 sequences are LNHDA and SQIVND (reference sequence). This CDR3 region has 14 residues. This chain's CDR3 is CASSRGGSSYEQYF. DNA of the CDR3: TGTGCCAGTAGTCGCGGGGGAAGCTCCTACGAGCAGTACTTC. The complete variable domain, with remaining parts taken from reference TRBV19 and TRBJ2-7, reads DGGITQSPKYLFRKEGQNVTLSCEQNLNHDAMYWYRQDPGQGLRLIYYSQIVNDFQKGDIAEGYSVSREKKESFPLTVTSAQKNPTAFYLCASSRGGSSYEQYFGPGTRLTVT.

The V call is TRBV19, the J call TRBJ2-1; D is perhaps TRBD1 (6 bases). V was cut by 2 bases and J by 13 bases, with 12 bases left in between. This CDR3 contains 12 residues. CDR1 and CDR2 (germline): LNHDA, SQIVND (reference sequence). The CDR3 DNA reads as TGTGCCAGTAGTATATCTGGGGGCCGACAGTTCTTC. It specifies CASSISGGRQFF.

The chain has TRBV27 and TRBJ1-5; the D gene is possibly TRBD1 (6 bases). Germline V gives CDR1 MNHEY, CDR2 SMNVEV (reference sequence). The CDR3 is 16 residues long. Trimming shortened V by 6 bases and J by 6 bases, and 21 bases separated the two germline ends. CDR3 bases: TGTGCCAGCAGGCGCACAGCAGGGGATATAAGTCAGCCCCAGCATTTT. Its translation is CASRRTAGDISQPQHF.

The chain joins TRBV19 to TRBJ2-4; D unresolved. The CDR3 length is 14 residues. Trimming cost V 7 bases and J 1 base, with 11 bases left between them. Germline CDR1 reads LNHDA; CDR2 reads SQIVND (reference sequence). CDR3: CASTSRGAKNIQYF. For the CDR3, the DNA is TGTGCCAGTACCTCCCGCGGCGCCAAAAACATTCAGTACTTC.

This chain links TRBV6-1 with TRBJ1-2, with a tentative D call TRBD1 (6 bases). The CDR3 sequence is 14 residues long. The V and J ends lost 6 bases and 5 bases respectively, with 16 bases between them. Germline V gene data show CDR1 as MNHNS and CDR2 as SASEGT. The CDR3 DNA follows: TGTGCCAGCAGCACAGGGTCCGGGCCATATGGCTACACCTTC. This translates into CASSTGSGPYGYTF.

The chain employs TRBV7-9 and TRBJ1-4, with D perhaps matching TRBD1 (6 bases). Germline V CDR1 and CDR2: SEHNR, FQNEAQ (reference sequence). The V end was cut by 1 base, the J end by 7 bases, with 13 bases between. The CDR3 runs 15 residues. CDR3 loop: CASSLGGAVGEKLFF. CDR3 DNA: TGTGCCAGCAGCTTAGGGGGGGCAGTTGGTGAAAAACTGTTTTTT.

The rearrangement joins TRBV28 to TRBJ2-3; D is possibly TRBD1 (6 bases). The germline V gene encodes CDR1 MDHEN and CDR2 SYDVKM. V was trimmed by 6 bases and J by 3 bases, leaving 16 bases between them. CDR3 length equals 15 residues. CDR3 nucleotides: TGTGCCAGCAGCCGCCAGGGGACAAGGACAGATACGCAGTATTTT. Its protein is CASSRQGTRTDTQYF.

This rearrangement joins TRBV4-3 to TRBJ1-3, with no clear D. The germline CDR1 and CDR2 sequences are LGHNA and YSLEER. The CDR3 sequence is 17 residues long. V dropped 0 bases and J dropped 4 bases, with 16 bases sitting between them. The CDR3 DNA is TGCGCCAGCAGCCAAGACCAATACCCCACTCAGGGAAACACCATATATTTT. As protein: CASSQDQYPTQGNTIYF.

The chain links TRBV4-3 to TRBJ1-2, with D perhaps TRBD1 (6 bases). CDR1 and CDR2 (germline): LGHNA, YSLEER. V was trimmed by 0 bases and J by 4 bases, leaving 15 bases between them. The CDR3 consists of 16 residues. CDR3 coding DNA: TGCGCCAGCAGCCAAGATGGGGTCGGGGGGGCCTATGGCTACACCTTC. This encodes CASSQDGVGGAYGYTF.

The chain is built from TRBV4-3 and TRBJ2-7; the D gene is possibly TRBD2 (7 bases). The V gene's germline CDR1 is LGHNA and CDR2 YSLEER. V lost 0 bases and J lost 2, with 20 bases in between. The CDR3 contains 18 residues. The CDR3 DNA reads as TGCGCCAGCAGCCAAGAATGGAGTAGGGGGGGCCTGCCCTACGAGCAGTACTTC. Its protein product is CASSQEWSRGGLPYEQYF.

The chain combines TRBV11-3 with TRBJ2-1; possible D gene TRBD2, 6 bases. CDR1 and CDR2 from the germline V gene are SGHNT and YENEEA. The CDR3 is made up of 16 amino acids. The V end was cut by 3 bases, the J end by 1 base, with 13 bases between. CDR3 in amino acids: CASSFSIGSSYNEQFF. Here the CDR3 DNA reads TGTGCCAGCAGCTTCTCAATCGGGAGTTCCTACAATGAGCAGTTCTTC.

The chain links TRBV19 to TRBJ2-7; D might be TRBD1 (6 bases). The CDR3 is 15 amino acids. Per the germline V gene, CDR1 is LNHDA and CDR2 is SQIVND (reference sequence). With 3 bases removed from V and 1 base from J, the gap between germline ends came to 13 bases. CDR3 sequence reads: CASSIFRGQSYEQYF. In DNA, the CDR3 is TGTGCCAGTAGTATTTTCCGGGGACAATCCTACGAGCAGTACTTC.